Shown below are 19 T cell receptor beta chains from a single sample sequenced in a study of cytomegalovirus exposure and HLA in healthy donors (dated by TCRdb to about 2017). The method was the immunoSEQ multiplex PCR assay. The multiplex PCR relied on a mix of 60 forward primers for TCR Vbeta segments and 13 reverse primers for TCR Jbeta segments. TCRdb obtained this table from immuneACCESS and retained in-frame rearrangements with V and J assigned. These tables miss some clones; where compared with another copy, unresolved V genes account for less than half of the shortfall, and the remainder is unexplained. The sample data list some 180,000 clones, and 65% to 80% of these were observed just once. The biggest ten clones account for around 4.3% of the sample. The sequenced sample was PBMCs. The receptors shown here come from a woman in her twenties or thirties in good health and CMV-seropositive.

The rearrangement uses TRBV4-3 and TRBJ1-2, with TRBD1 as a possible D gene (6 bases). From germline, CDR1 is LGHNA and CDR2 YSLEER. The V and J ends lost 0 bases and 4 bases respectively, with 12 bases between them. CDR3 size: 15 residues. CDR3 DNA sequence: TGCGCCAGCAGCCAAGAGATAGGGGGTGGCTATGGCTACACCTTC. Its translation: CASSQEIGGGYGYTF.

The gene calls are TRBV29-1 and TRBJ2-1; TRBD2 agrees at 12 bases. CDR1 is SQVTM, CDR2 ANQGSEA, per germline. Losses at the gene ends were 4 bases for V and 5 bases for J; bases not matched to a gene: 3. The CDR3 is 14 residues long. The CDR3 DNA reads TGCAGCGTTGCGGCTAGCGGGGGGGACAATGAGCAGTTCTTC. Its translation: CSVAASGGDNEQFF.

The chain couples TRBV4-3 to TRBJ2-3; tentatively, D is TRBD2 (6 bases). Trimming removed 0 bases from V and 2 bases from J, with 9 bases in between. Germline V gene lookup returns CDR1 LGHNA and CDR2 YSLEER. The CDR3 spans 15 residues. The CDR3: CASSQDAGTTDTQYF. The DNA for the CDR3 is TGCGCCAGCAGCCAAGATGCGGGGACCACAGATACGCAGTATTTT.

The chain couples TRBV9 to TRBJ2-7; maybe TRBD2 (5 bases). The CDR3 runs 14 residues. Trimming pared 0 bases from V and 4 bases from J, leaving 11 bases between. The germline CDR1 and CDR2 sequences are SGDLS and YYNGEE. The CDR3 DNA reads TGTGCCAGCAGCGTAGCGGACTTGCCTTACGAGCAGTACTTC. This gives the protein CASSVADLPYEQYF.

The CDR3 DNA is TGTGCCAGCAGGGAGGCGGGGGTAGCGTACGAGCAGTACTTC. Translation gives CASREAGVAYEQYF. The gene calls are TRBV6-5 and TRBJ2-7; 7 bases fit TRBD2. Germline CDR1 and CDR2: MNHEY and SVGAGI. Losses at the gene ends were 6 bases for V and 4 bases for J; bases not matched to a gene: 9. The CDR3 is made up of 14 amino acids.

The chain carries TRBV5-6 and TRBJ2-7; D is perhaps TRBD1 (8 bases). The germline gives CDR1 SGHDT, CDR2 YYEEEE. The CDR3 runs to 17 residues. The V end lost 4 bases, the J end lost 3 bases, and 23 bases lay between the germline ends. The CDR3 sequence is CASSHGGTGVFVYEQYF. In DNA, the CDR3 is TGTGCCAGCAGCCACGGGGGGACAGGAGTCTTTGTCTACGAGCAGTACTTC.

This chain links TRBV2 with TRBJ2-3; D gene ambiguous. The CDR3 spans 15 residues. Germline assignment: CDR1 SNHLY and CDR2 FYNNEI. With 8 bases removed from V and 5 bases from J, the gap between germline ends came to 20 bases. CDR3 protein: CASSIYDTDQDTQYF. CDR3 in DNA: TGTGCCAGCTCTATTTATGATACAGACCAAGATACGCAGTATTTT.

This chain links TRBV4-1 with TRBJ2-7, with 9 bases fitting TRBD2. Germline loops: CDR1 MGHRA, CDR2 YSYEKL. V was pared by 3 bases and J by 7 bases, with 10 bases of the junction left unmatched. The CDR3 consists of 15 residues. The CDR3 DNA follows: TGCGCCAGCAGCCAGCCGGGACTAGCCCCAGCTGAGCAGTACTTC. The encoded protein is CASSQPGLAPAEQYF.

The chain employs TRBV5-4 and TRBJ2-2; TRBD2 matches at 13 bases. The CDR3 totals 16 residues. The germline CDR1 and CDR2 sequences are SGHNT and YYREEE (reference sequence). V shed 3 bases, J shed 7 bases, and the junction held 6 bases outside the gene matches. In DNA form, the CDR3 reads TGTGCCAGCAGCTCACTAGCGGGGGGGCTTGGCGGGGAGCTGTTTTTT. It specifies CASSSLAGGLGGELFF.

The V call is TRBV6-6, the J call TRBJ2-5; 12 positions agree with TRBD1. The CDR3 loop spans 16 amino acids. In germline, CDR1 is MNHNY, CDR2 SVGAGI (reference sequence). Germline trimming cut 2 bases from V and 5 bases from J; bases unmatched to any gene: 6. The CDR3 nucleotides read TGTGCCAGCAGTTACCCCGGGACAGGGGGCCGGGAGACCCAGTACTTC. Translation: CASSYPGTGGRETQYF.

The chain combines TRBV4-1 with TRBJ2-7, with TRBD1 matching over 8 bases. The CDR3 is made up of 15 amino acids. V was pared by 0 bases and J by 2 bases, with 3 bases of the junction left unmatched. The germline V gene has CDR1 MGHRA and CDR2 YSYEKL. The CDR3 coding sequence is TGCGCCAGCAGCCAAGAAGACAGGGGTGCCTACGAGCAGTACTTC. This gives the protein CASSQEDRGAYEQYF.

DNA for the CDR3: TGTGCCAGCAGCTTAATCCAGCGGGAGTACAATGAGCAGTTCTTC. This sequence encodes CASSLIQREYNEQFF. The genes are TRBV7-9 and TRBJ2-1; TRBD2 agrees at 8 bases. Germline CDR1 reads SEHNR; CDR2 reads FQNEAQ (reference sequence). CDR3 length equals 15 residues. With V trimmed by 2 bases and J by 4 bases, 4 bases remained unmatched.

The genes are TRBV11-2 and TRBJ2-7, with 8 nucleotides matching TRBD1. CDR1 is SGHAT, CDR2 FQNNGV, per germline. The CDR3 consists of 13 residues. V was clipped by 3 bases and J by 4 bases; unmatched bases: 2. CDR3 region: CASSFTGGYEQYF. The CDR3 nucleotides are TGTGCCAGCAGCTTCACAGGGGGGTACGAGCAGTACTTC.

The chain combines TRBV5-1 with TRBJ2-7; tentatively, D is TRBD2 (6 bases). The CDR3 is 16 residues long. The V and J ends lost 6 bases and 0 bases respectively, with 19 bases between them. Per the germline V gene, CDR1 is SGHRS and CDR2 is YFSETQ. The CDR3 DNA is TGCGCCAGCACCCCGGGACTGTTTACCAGCTCCTACGAGCAGTACTTC. It is translated as CASTPGLFTSSYEQYF.

Details on this clone: Germline is not matched at one junction end, which may reflect a read error. The chain recombines TRBV11-2 with TRBJ2-3, with D possibly being TRBD2 (6 bases). The CDR3 extends over 16 amino acids. Germline V gene lookup returns CDR1 SGHAT and CDR2 FQNNGV. The CDR3 nucleotides read TGCGCCAGCAGCTTAGACTTCGGGACTAGCACAGATACGCAGTATTTT. Amino acid sequence: CASSLDFGTSTDTQYF.

The rearrangement uses TRBV9 and TRBJ2-3; D perhaps matches TRBD2 (6 bases). This CDR3 has 12 residues. Germline assignment: CDR1 SGDLS and CDR2 YYNGEE. Trimming took 6 bases from V and 4 from J, leaving 9 bases between them. The CDR3 loop is CASTRDSDTQYF. The DNA of the CDR3 is TGTGCCAGCACCCGGGACTCAGATACGCAGTATTTT.

The table lists this clone with a few counts. The rearrangement links TRBV2 to TRBJ2-5; 9 positions match TRBD2. Trimming took 7 bases from V and 4 from J; bases not matched to a gene: 10. Germline loops: CDR1 SNHLY, CDR2 FYNNEI. The CDR3 runs 15 residues. The CDR3 loop is CASTLAGGVGETQYF. The DNA for the CDR3 is TGTGCCAGCACCCTTGCGGGGGGGGTTGGAGAGACCCAGTACTTC.

The rearrangement joins TRBV27 to TRBJ2-1; D is undetermined. Looked up from germline, CDR1 is MNHEY and CDR2 is SMNVEV (reference sequence). V was shortened by 2 bases and J by 8 bases, with 16 bases between the two germline ends. CDR3 length equals 15 residues. The CDR3 spells CASSLTETLRYEQFF. The CDR3 bases are TGTGCCAGCAGTTTAACGGAGACCCTCCGGTATGAGCAGTTCTTC.

This clone occurred a few times. V usage is TRBV7-9 and J usage is TRBJ1-5; 9 bases are shared with TRBD1. The germline V gene has CDR1 SEHNR and CDR2 FQNEAQ (reference sequence). Losses at the gene ends were 1 base for V and 2 bases for J; bases not matched to a gene: 9. The CDR3 runs to 18 residues. The CDR3 nucleotides read TGTGCCAGCAGCTTAGGTGGGGACAGGGTCGTTGGCAATCAGCCCCAGCATTTT. Translating it yields CASSLGGDRVVGNQPQHF.